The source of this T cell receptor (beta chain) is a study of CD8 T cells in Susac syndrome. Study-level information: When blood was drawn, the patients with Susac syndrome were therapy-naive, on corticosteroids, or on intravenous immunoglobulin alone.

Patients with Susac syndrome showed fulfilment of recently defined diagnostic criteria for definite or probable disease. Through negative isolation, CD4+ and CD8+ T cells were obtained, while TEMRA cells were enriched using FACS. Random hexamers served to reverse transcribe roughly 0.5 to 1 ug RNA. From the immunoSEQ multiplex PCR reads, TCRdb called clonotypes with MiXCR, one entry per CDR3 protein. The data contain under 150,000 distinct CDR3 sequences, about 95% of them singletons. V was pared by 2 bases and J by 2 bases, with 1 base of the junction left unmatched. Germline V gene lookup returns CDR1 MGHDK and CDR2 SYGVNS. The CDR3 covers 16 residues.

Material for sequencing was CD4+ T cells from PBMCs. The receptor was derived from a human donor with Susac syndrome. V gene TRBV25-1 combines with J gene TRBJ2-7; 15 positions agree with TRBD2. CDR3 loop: CASSEGLAGGTYEQYF. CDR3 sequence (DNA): TGTGCCAGCAGTGAAGGACTAGCGGGAGGGACCTACGAGCAGTACTTC.